The 32 T cell receptor beta chains below come from one sample, sequenced in a study of blood T cell repertoires in COVID-19. Using immunoSEQ multiplex PCR, the repertoire was profiled, and TCRdb retains in-frame clones only, with some absent. This table holds about 400,000 clones, more than 70% found once. The sample comprised peripheral blood. The receptors were sampled from a man between 40 and 49 years old with acute or convalescent COVID-19.

The chain uses TRBV7-8 and TRBJ2-7; D unresolved. V was pared by 5 bases and J by 2 bases, with 13 bases between. The CDR3 spans 14 residues. CDR1 is SGHVS, CDR2 FQNEAQ, per germline. The CDR3 DNA is TGTGCCAGCAGCATAGAGCTTACTGCCTACGAGCAGTACTTC. This encodes CASSIELTAYEQYF.

The chain carries TRBV4-2 and TRBJ1-6, with D possibly being TRBD1 (6 bases). This CDR3 spans 15 amino acids. V shed 0 bases and J shed 9 bases, with 12 bases lying between them. CDR1 is LGHNA, CDR2 YNFKEQ, per germline. CDR3 in amino acids: CASSQEWDNASPLHF. The CDR3, as DNA: TGTGCCAGCAGCCAAGAATGGGACAACGCTTCACCCCTCCACTTT.

The genes are TRBV2 and TRBJ1-2; D perhaps matches TRBD1 (6 bases). The CDR3 spans 15 residues. From germline, CDR1 is SNHLY and CDR2 FYNNEI. With 3 bases removed from V and 8 bases from J, the gap between germline ends came to 19 bases. In DNA form, the CDR3 reads TGTGCCAGCAGTGATGAACAGGGAGCCGAGCTGGGCTACACCTTC. Translating it yields CASSDEQGAELGYTF.

This clone was picked up a small number of times. The rearrangement uses TRBV9 and TRBJ1-1, with D unclear. Trimming shortened V by 0 bases and J by 5 bases, and 11 bases separated the two germline ends. The CDR3 runs 14 residues. From germline, CDR1 is SGDLS and CDR2 YYNGEE. The CDR3 is CASSVEPAGTEAFF. For the CDR3, the DNA is TGTGCCAGCAGCGTAGAACCGGCGGGAACTGAAGCTTTCTTT.

This chain links TRBV24-1 with TRBJ1-1, with TRBD1 as a possible D gene (6 bases). Germline CDR1 and CDR2: KGHDR and SFDVKD. The CDR3 spans 14 residues. V was shortened by 3 bases and J by 7 bases, with 14 bases between the two germline ends. CDR3 loop: CATSDPDRPIEAFF. CDR3 DNA sequence: TGTGCCACCAGTGATCCCGACAGGCCTATTGAAGCTTTCTTT.

The chain has TRBV7-9 and TRBJ1-1; D uncertain. The germline V gene has CDR1 SEHNR and CDR2 FQNEAQ (reference sequence). The CDR3 loop spans 14 amino acids. Trimming cost V 0 bases and J 2 bases, with 7 bases left between them. CDR3 residues: CASSLALSNTEAFF. DNA of the CDR3: TGTGCCAGCAGCTTAGCGCTAAGCAACACTGAAGCTTTCTTT.

The chain carries TRBV7-2 and TRBJ1-2; maybe TRBD1 (6 bases). This CDR3 spans 13 amino acids. V was cut by 5 bases and J by 8 bases, with 15 bases left in between. Per germline, CDR1 SGHTA and CDR2 FQGNSA. In DNA, the CDR3 is TGTGCCAGCAGCGTCAACAGGGCGGAGGGCTACACCTTC. Amino acid sequence: CASSVNRAEGYTF.

This clone has only one observation. Here the CDR3 reads CASSYPRQEQETQYF. The CDR3 DNA follows: TGTGCCAGCAGTTACCCTCGACAGGAGCAAGAGACCCAGTACTTC. V gene TRBV6-5 combines with J gene TRBJ2-5; perhaps TRBD1 as D (6 bases). The CDR3 loop spans 15 amino acids. Trimming took 2 bases from V and 2 from J, leaving 12 bases between them. From germline, CDR1 is MNHEY and CDR2 SVGAGI.

This chain links TRBV28 with TRBJ2-7, with 9 positions matching TRBD1. This CDR3 is built from 16 residues. V shed 4 bases, J shed 3 bases, and the junction held 10 bases outside the gene matches. The V gene's germline CDR1 is MDHEN and CDR2 SYDVKM. In DNA, the CDR3 is TGTGCCAGCAGTTCAATATATGGGACAGGGAGCTACGAGCAGTACTTC. Protein: CASSSIYGTGSYEQYF.

In regard to this clone: The junction shows a germline mismatch at one end, possibly a read error. CDR3 residues: CASSLGLLAGGRETQYF. The CDR3 DNA follows: TGTGCTAGCAGCTTAGGTTTACTAGCGGGGGGCCGTGAGACCCAGTACTTC. J is TRBJ2-5 and V is TRBV7-7; 12 bases are a match to TRBD2. Looked up from germline, CDR1 is SSHAT and CDR2 is FNYEAQ (reference sequence). This CDR3 has 17 residues.

Turning to this clone: A junction end diverges from the germline sequence, so it may reflect a read error. V and J are TRBV29-1 and TRBJ2-7, with 7 bases matching TRBD2. This CDR3 has 12 residues. Germline V lookup: CDR1 SQVTM, CDR2 ANQGSEA. As DNA, the CDR3 is TGCAGCGTTGAAGAGGGGGGGTTCTCTAGGAACTTC. It encodes CSVEEGGFSRNF.

V and J are TRBV28 and TRBJ2-7; D uncertain. The CDR3 has 13 residues. CDR1 and CDR2 (germline): MDHEN, SYDVKM. Trimming removed 3 bases at V and 5 bases at J, with 11 bases between. Here the CDR3 reads CASSFQVANEQYF. For the CDR3, the DNA is TGTGCCAGCAGTTTCCAGGTTGCCAACGAGCAGTACTTC.

CDR3 bases: TGTGCCAGCAGCTTATTGGGCCAGCTACAGAAGAACACTGAAGCTTTCTTT. Translation gives CASSLLGQLQKNTEAFF. V and J are TRBV13 and TRBJ1-1; D call uncertain. Germline V lookup: CDR1 PRHDT, CDR2 FYEKMQ (reference sequence). The germline V and J ends were trimmed by 2 bases and 1 base, with 17 bases remaining between them. The CDR3 is 17 residues long. Based on the CDR3 plus reference TRBV13 and TRBJ1-1, the full variable domain is AAGVIQSPRHLIKEKRETATLKCYPIPRHDTVYWYQQGPGQDPQFLISFYEKMQSDKGSIPDRFSAQQFSDYHSELNMSSLELGDSALYFCASSLLGQLQKNTEAFFGQGTRLTVV.

The genes are TRBV9 and TRBJ2-1; D remains ambiguous. V lost 0 bases to trimming and J lost 6 bases, with 7 bases between them. This CDR3 comprises 13 residues. Germline-derived CDR1 and CDR2 are SGDLS and YYNGEE. The CDR3 reads CASSVGAANEQFF. The CDR3 region has the DNA TGTGCCAGCAGCGTAGGGGCAGCCAATGAGCAGTTCTTC.

The rearrangement joins TRBV19 to TRBJ2-1, with TRBD2 matching over 10 bases. Trimming cost V 3 bases and J 9 bases; bases outside gene matches: 14. Germline CDR1 reads LNHDA; CDR2 reads SQIVND (reference sequence). This CDR3 comprises 17 residues. Here the CDR3 reads CASSMVAGGTVAIEQFF. The CDR3, as DNA: TGTGCCAGTAGTATGGTAGCGGGGGGCACGGTCGCTATTGAGCAGTTCTTC.

The chain is built from TRBV7-3 and TRBJ2-3, with D hard to call. Germline-derived CDR1 and CDR2 are SGHTA and FQGTGA. The CDR3 has 13 residues. V was pared by 5 bases and J by 2 bases, with 8 bases between. The CDR3 is CASSPTFTDTQYF. CDR3 nucleotide sequence: TGTGCCAGCAGCCCGACTTTCACAGATACGCAGTATTTT.

The rearrangement links TRBV9 to TRBJ1-6; the match to TRBD1 covers 10 bases. Germline V gene lookup returns CDR1 SGDLS and CDR2 YYNGEE. Germline trimming cut 0 bases from V and 2 bases from J; bases unmatched to any gene: 2. CDR3 length equals 17 residues. CDR3 region: CASSVEDRGAYNSPLHF. The CDR3 DNA reads as TGTGCCAGCAGCGTAGAGGACAGGGGGGCCTATAATTCACCCCTCCACTTT.

This clone was seen once. This chain connects TRBV7-9 to TRBJ2-7, with TRBD2 identical over 9 bases. Per the germline V gene, CDR1 is SEHNR and CDR2 is FQNEAQ (reference sequence). CDR3 length equals 16 residues. J was trimmed by 4 bases and V by 2 bases; bases with no gene match: 9. CDR3 DNA sequence: TGTGCCAGCAGCTTATATCGCGGGAGGGCTTTATACGAGCAGTACTTC. Protein: CASSLYRGRALYEQYF.

The V call is TRBV18, the J call TRBJ1-3; weak D call: TRBD1 (6 bases). CDR1 and CDR2 (germline): KGHSH, LQKENI. Trimming stripped 2 bases from V and 4 bases from J, with 9 bases between. The CDR3 spans 14 residues. CDR3: CASSPGTPGNTIYF. In DNA, the CDR3 is TGTGCCAGCTCACCAGGGACACCGGGAAACACCATATATTTT.

The V gene is TRBV13, the J gene TRBJ2-2; 14 bases are a match to TRBD2. Unmatched junction bases numbered 12, after V lost 2 bases and J lost 10 bases. This CDR3 spans 18 amino acids. The germline V gene encodes CDR1 PRHDT and CDR2 FYEKMQ (reference sequence). Here the CDR3 DNA reads TGTGCCAGCAGCTTACCCCTAAGGACTAGCGGGAGGAGAAAGGAGCTGTTTTTT. It encodes CASSLPLRTSGRRKELFF.

The rearrangement links TRBV2 to TRBJ2-5; 7 nucleotides align to TRBD2. CDR1 and CDR2 (germline): SNHLY, FYNNEI. Trimming at V came to 2 bases and at J to 0 bases, leaving 3 bases not matched to a gene. This CDR3 spans 15 amino acids. CDR3 amino acids: CASSESGAYQETQYF. DNA of the CDR3: TGTGCCAGCAGTGAAAGCGGGGCGTACCAAGAGACCCAGTACTTC.

This clone appeared a single time. This rearrangement joins TRBV5-4 to TRBJ1-1, with D possibly matching TRBD1 (6 bases). V was trimmed by 4 bases and J by 2 bases, leaving 9 bases between them. The CDR3 consists of 13 residues. The germline V gene has CDR1 SGHNT and CDR2 YYREEE (reference sequence). CDR3 bases: TGTGCCAGCAGCCAACAGGGAAACACTGAAGCTTTCTTT. It encodes CASSQQGNTEAFF.

The chain joins TRBV5-6 to TRBJ1-6; unclear D gene. Looked up from germline, CDR1 is SGHDT and CDR2 is YYEEEE. The CDR3 runs 13 residues. The V end lost 0 bases, the J end lost 10 bases, and 8 bases lay between the germline ends. CDR3 bases: TGTGCCAGCAGCTTGGGTAACAGCTCACCCCTCCACTTT. Protein: CASSLGNSSPLHF.

The chain is built from TRBV29-1 and TRBJ2-7; TRBD2 agrees at 12 bases. Germline loops: CDR1 SQVTM, CDR2 ANQGSEA. V shed 2 bases, J shed 6 bases, and the junction held 5 bases outside the gene matches. This CDR3 has 14 amino acids. The CDR3 nucleotides are TGCAGCGTTGAACCTAGCGGGAGGGCCGGCGAGCAGTACTTC. Translated, it gives CSVEPSGRAGEQYF.

This clone is a singleton in its sample. The V and J genes are TRBV11-2 and TRBJ2-1, with D tentatively TRBD1 (5 bases). The CDR3 extends over 15 amino acids. V was shortened by 3 bases and J by 11 bases, with 20 bases between the two germline ends. Germline lookup yields CDR1 SGHAT and CDR2 FQNNGV. The CDR3 is CASSFTGFDGAQQFF. The DNA of the CDR3 is TGTGCCAGCAGCTTCACAGGATTCGATGGGGCCCAGCAGTTCTTC.

The chain is built from TRBV5-4 and TRBJ1-2; TRBD1 aligns across 9 bases. The germline V gene encodes CDR1 SGHNT and CDR2 YYREEE (reference sequence). The junction had 8 bases not matched to a gene; V was cut back by 3 bases and J by 8 bases. CDR3 size: 14 residues. CDR3 DNA: TGTGCCAGCAGCTCCGGGACAGGGCATTCCGGCTACACCTTC. Amino acids: CASSSGTGHSGYTF.

This chain uses TRBV9 with TRBJ1-2, with D unclear. V lost 3 bases and J 2 bases, leaving 11 bases between the germline ends. CDR1 is SGDLS and CDR2 is YYNGEE in the germline V gene. The CDR3 consists of 14 residues. As DNA, the CDR3 is TGTGCCAGCAGCGCTACCAGAGGAAACTATGGCTACACCTTC. It codes for CASSATRGNYGYTF.

The chain joins TRBV28 to TRBJ2-1; TRBD2 agrees at 12 bases. Germline CDR1 is MDHEN and CDR2 is SYDVKM. With 2 bases clipped from V and 4 bases from J, the junction kept 3 bases outside the gene matches. This CDR3 comprises 16 residues. CDR3 region: CASSLLAGGAYNEQFF. CDR3 DNA: TGTGCCAGCAGTTTACTAGCGGGAGGGGCATACAATGAGCAGTTCTTC.

The gene calls are TRBV19 and TRBJ1-2; D is possibly TRBD1 (6 bases). The V end lost 5 bases, the J end lost 2 bases, and 15 bases lay between the germline ends. The CDR3 loop spans 15 amino acids. Germline V gene lookup returns CDR1 LNHDA and CDR2 SQIVND (reference sequence). CDR3 in amino acids: CASSPERGWNYGYTF. The DNA for the CDR3 is TGTGCCAGTAGTCCGGAGAGGGGGTGGAACTATGGCTACACCTTC.

This rearrangement joins TRBV28 to TRBJ1-4; 9 bases fit TRBD1. J lost 8 bases, V lost 5 bases, and 9 bases had no gene match. The CDR3 consists of 15 residues. The germline CDR1 and CDR2 sequences are MDHEN and SYDVKM. In DNA form, the CDR3 reads TGTGCCAGCAGTACTCACAGGGGGCGACAGGAAAAACTGTTTTTT. Protein: CASSTHRGRQEKLFF.

This clone was observed a few times. The chain recombines TRBV7-2 with TRBJ1-6; D possibly corresponds to TRBD1 (6 bases). This CDR3 has 15 residues. Germline assignment: CDR1 SGHTA and CDR2 FQGNSA. With 4 bases removed from V and 8 bases from J, the gap between germline ends came to 15 bases. DNA of the CDR3: TGTGCCAGCAGCTATACAGGGCTACGTGATTCACCCCTCCACTTT. This sequence encodes CASSYTGLRDSPLHF.

The genes are TRBV30 and TRBJ2-1; 12 nucleotides line up with TRBD2. The V gene end was trimmed by 0 bases and the J gene end by 6 bases; junction bases not matched to a gene: 21. This CDR3 is 21 amino acids long. Germline assignment: CDR1 GTSNPN and CDR2 SVGIG (reference sequence). CDR3 nucleotides: TGTGCCTGGAGTGTGACTATACTAGCGGGGGGTATACCTTATCAACTCAATGAGCAGTTCTTC. This codes for CAWSVTILAGGIPYQLNEQFF.